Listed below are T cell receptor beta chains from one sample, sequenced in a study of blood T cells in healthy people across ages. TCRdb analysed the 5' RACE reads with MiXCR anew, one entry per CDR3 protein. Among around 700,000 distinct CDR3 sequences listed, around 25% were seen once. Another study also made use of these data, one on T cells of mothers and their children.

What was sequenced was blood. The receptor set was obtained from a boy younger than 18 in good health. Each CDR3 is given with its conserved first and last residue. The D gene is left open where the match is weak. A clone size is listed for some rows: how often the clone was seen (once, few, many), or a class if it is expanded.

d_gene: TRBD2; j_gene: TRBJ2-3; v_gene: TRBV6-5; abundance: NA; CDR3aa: CASSYGLAVTPTDTQYF; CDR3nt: TGTGCCAGCAGTTACGGACTAGCGGTGACTCCCACAGATACGCAGTATTTT
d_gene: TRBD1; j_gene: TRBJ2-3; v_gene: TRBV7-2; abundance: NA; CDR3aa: CASSFLGQLNTDTQYF; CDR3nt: TGTGCCAGCAGCTTCCTGGGACAGCTCAACACAGATACGCAGTATTTT
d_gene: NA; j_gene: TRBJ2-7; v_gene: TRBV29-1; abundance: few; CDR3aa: CSVGVGLSSYEQYF; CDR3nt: TGCAGCGTTGGGGTGGGACTTAGCTCCTACGAGCAGTACTTC
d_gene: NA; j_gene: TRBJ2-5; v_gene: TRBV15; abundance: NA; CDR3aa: CATSKSDAGETQYF; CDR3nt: TGTGCCACCAGTAAGTCCGACGCCGGGGAGACCCAGTACTTC
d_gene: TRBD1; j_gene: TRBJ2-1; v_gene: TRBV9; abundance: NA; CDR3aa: CASSGTGDNEQFF; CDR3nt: TGTGCCAGCAGCGGTACAGGGGACAATGAGCAGTTCTTC
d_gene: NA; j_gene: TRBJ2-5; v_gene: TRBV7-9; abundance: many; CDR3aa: CASSSDGRETQYF; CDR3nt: TGCGCCAGCAGCTCGGACGGCCGAGAGACCCAGTACTTC
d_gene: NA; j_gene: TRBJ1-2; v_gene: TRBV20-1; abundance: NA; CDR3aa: CSARDMRGLYGYTF; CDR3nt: TGCAGTGCTAGAGATATGCGGGGGTTGTATGGCTACACCTTC
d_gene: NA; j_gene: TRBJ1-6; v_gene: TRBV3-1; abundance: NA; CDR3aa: CASSQAPQGRMDSPLHF; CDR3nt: TGTGCCAGCAGCCAAGCCCCACAGGGAAGAATGGATTCACCCCTCCACTTT
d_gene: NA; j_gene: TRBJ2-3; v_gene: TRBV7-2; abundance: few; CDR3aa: CASSLASQRTDTQYF; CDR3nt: TGTGCCAGCAGCTTAGCTTCTCAACGCACAGATACGCAGTATTTT
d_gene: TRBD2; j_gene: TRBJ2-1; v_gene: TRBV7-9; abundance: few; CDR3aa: CASSFLLTGGRIEQFF; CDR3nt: TGTGCCAGCAGCTTCCTCCTAACGGGGGGAAGAATTGAGCAGTTCTTC
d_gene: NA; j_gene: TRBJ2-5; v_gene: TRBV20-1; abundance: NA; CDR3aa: CSAKEETQYF; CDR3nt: TGCAGTGCAAAAGAAGAGACCCAGTACTTC
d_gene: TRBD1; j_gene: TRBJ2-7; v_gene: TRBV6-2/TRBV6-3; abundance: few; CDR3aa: CASSYTTGGEQYF; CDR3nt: TGTGCCAGCAGTTACACCACAGGGGGCGAGCAGTACTTC
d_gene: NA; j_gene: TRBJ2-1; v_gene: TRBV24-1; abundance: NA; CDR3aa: CATSDSAYEQFF; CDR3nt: TGTGCCACCAGTGATTCTGCCTACGAGCAGTTCTTC
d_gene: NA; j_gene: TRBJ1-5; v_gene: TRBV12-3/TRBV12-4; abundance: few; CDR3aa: CASSLQGWDQPQHF; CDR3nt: TGTGCCAGCAGTTTACAGGGGTGGGATCAGCCCCAGCATTTT
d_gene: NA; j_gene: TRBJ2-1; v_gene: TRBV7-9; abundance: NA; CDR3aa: CASSPFQGVDNEQFF; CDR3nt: TGTGCCAGCAGCCCCTTTCAGGGTGTCGACAATGAGCAGTTCTTC
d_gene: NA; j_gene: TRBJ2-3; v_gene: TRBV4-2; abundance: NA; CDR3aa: CASSQVSAGASTDTQYF; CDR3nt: TGTGCCAGCAGCCAAGTTTCCGCGGGGGCTAGCACAGATACGCAGTATTTT
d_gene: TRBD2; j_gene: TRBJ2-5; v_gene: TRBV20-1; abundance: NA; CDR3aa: CSARGPGLAGTRSETQYF; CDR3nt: TGCAGTGCTAGAGGACCGGGACTAGCGGGGACCCGCTCGGAGACCCAGTACTTC
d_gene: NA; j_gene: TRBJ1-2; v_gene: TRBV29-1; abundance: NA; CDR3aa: CSVEDTKGDRRGYTF; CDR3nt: TGCAGCGTTGAAGACACAAAGGGAGACAGACGGGGCTACACCTTC
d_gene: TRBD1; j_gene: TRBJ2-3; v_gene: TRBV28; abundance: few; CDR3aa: CATNRDRADTQYF; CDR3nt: TGTGCCACCAACCGGGACAGAGCAGATACGCAGTATTTT
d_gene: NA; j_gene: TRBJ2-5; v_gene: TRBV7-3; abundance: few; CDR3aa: CASSLGRDGFQETQYF; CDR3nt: TGTGCCAGCAGCTTAGGGCGGGACGGGTTCCAAGAGACCCAGTACTTC
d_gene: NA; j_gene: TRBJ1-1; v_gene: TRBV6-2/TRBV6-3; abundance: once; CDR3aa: CASSSLRTGSGTEAFF; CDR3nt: TGTGCCAGCAGTTCCCTCAGAACAGGGTCTGGCACTGAAGCTTTCTTT
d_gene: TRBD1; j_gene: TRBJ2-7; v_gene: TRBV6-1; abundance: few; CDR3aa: CASTPGQGIYEQYF; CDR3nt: TGTGCCAGCACTCCGGGACAGGGTATTTACGAGCAGTACTTC
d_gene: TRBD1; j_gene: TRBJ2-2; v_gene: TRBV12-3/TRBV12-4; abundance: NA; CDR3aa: CASIPGTGGAGELFF; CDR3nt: TGTGCCAGCATCCCCGGGACAGGGGGTGCCGGGGAGCTGTTTTTT
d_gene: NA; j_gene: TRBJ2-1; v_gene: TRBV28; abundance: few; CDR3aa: CASSLGIRDEQFF; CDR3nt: TGTGCCAGCAGTTTAGGCATAAGGGATGAGCAGTTCTTC
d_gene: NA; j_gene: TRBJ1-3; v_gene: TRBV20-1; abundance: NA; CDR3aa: CSARDPASGNTIYF; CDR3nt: TGCAGTGCTAGAGATCCAGCCTCTGGAAACACCATATATTTT
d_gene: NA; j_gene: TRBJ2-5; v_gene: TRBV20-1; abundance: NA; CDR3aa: CSVFSGQEETQYF; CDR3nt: TGCAGTGTGTTTTCTGGACAAGAAGAGACCCAGTACTTC
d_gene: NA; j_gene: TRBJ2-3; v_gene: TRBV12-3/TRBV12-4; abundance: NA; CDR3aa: CASTLMAGTDTQYF; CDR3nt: TGTGCCAGCACCCTTATGGCCGGCACAGATACGCAGTATTTT
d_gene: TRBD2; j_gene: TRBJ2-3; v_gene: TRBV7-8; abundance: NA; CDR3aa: CASSYLLLAGGSTDTQYF; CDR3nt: TGTGCCAGCAGCTATCTCCTTTTAGCGGGGGGGAGCACAGATACGCAGTATTTT
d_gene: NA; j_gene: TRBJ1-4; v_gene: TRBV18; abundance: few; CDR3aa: CTSSTTGEKLFF; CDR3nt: TGTACCAGCTCAACCACAGGGGAAAAACTGTTTTTT
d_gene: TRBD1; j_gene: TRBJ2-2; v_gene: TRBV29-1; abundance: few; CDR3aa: CSVQGQGILGELFF; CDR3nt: TGCAGCGTCCAGGGACAGGGGATCCTCGGGGAGCTGTTTTTT